The clone carrying this T cell receptor beta chain was recorded a few times. Its specificity is unknown. The CDR3 has 15 amino acids. Germline CDR1 and CDR2: LNHNV and YYDKDF (reference sequence). The trim removed 0 bases at V and 6 bases at J, leaving 5 bases unmatched. This sample was included in a study of T-cell reconstitution after alpha-beta-depleted transplantation in children. Preparation of the TCRbeta library was carried out with unique molecular identifiers. TCRdb reprocessed the PCR reads with MiXCR, giving one entry per CDR3 protein. The sample contains roughly 670,000 distinct CDR3 sequences, over 10% of which appear only once. Study-level findings and limits: T-cell counts and diversity at one year following transplant were attributed mainly to newly produced T cells. Alpha-beta T cells present about two months after transplant were reported to originate from several hundred expanded graft clones.

The V call is TRBV15, the J call TRBJ2-1, with 7 bases lining up with TRBD2. The source was PBMCs, collected before TCRalphabeta/CD19-depleted stem cell transplant. The origin of this receptor is a girl under 10 years old with congenital amegakaryocytic thrombocytopenia, due to receive a stem cell transplant. CDR3 region: CATSRDGEGFNEQFF. CDR3 DNA sequence: TGTGCCACCAGCAGAGACGGGGAGGGGTTCAATGAGCAGTTCTTC.